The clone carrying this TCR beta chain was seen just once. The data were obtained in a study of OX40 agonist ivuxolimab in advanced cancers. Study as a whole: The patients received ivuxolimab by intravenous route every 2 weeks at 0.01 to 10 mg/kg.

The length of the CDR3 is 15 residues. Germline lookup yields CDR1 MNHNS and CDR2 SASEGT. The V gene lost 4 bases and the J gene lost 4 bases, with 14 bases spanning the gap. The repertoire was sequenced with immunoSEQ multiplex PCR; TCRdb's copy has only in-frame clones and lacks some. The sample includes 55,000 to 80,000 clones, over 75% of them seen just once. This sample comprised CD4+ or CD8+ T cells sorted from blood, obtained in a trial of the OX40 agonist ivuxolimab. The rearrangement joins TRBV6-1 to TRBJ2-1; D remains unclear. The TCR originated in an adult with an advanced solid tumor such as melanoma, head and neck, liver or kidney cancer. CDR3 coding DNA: TGTGCCAGCAGTGCTGGTTCGTGGGCATACAATGAGCAGTTCTTC. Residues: CASSAGSWAYNEQFF.